This TCR beta chain was sequenced in a study of cytomegalovirus exposure and HLA in healthy donors. Notes on the study in general: In vitro assays verified that a few CMV-associated chains recognized CMV antigens specifically. In the 120 validation repertoires, around 95% of cluster scores exceeded 0, per a later analysis.

The CDR3 has 14 residues. In germline, CDR1 is SGHAT, CDR2 FQNNGV. The V gene end was trimmed by 1 base and the J gene end by 8 bases; junction bases not matched to a gene: 6. This clone was found once. Antigen specificity is unknown. Data came from immunoSEQ multiplex PCR; TCRdb stores just in-frame clones and leaves some out. The table includes about 220,000 clones, 88% detected once. Sequenced sample: PBMCs. The chain uses TRBV11-2 and TRBJ1-1; 8 bases align to TRBD1. The sequence was collected from a young woman in good health and CMV-seronegative. Here the CDR3 DNA reads TGTGCCAGCAGCTTAGCCAGGGGGCGGGCCGAAGCTTTCTTT. Protein: CASSLARGRAEAFF. Full variable domain (rest looked up from reference TRBV11-2 and TRBJ1-1): EAGVAQSPRYKIIEKRQSVAFWCNPISGHATLYWYQQILGQGPKLLIQFQNNGVVDDSQLPKDRFSAERLKGVDSTLKIQPAKLEDSAVYLCASSLARGRAEAFFGQGTRLTVV.